The 10 T cell receptor beta chains below all came from one sample that was sequenced in a study of human T cells and chemical hapten exposure. TCRdb reanalysed the RACE reads using MiXCR and keeps one entry per CDR3 protein. The sample has 150,000 to 200,000 distinct CDR3 sequences, more than 20% seen once; the top ten hold about 7%. Time point reported: patch test 1, 2 weeks after DPC sensitization. As to treatment: therapeutic diphenylcyclopropenone sensitization with weekly scalp DPC. The sequences come from whole blood, collected in connection with sensitization to the hapten diphenylcyclopropenone (DPC). These receptors were collected from a woman aged 45 to 65 with alopecia areata. Some clones in this sample may be carry-over from other donors' samples.

The V gene is TRBV28, the J gene TRBJ1-2; tentatively, D is TRBD1 (5 bases). The V gene lost 5 bases and the J gene lost 8 bases, with 18 bases spanning the gap. Germline CDR1 is MDHEN and CDR2 is SYDVKM. CDR3 length: 14 residues. DNA of the CDR3: TGTGCCAGCAGTCTTCAAGCAGGGCTGGGAGGCTACACCTTC. Encoded protein: CASSLQAGLGGYTF.

The chain has TRBV4-1 and TRBJ1-1; D is possibly TRBD1 (5 bases). V lost 0 bases and J 8 bases, leaving 13 bases between the germline ends. The CDR3 contains 14 residues. Germline values: CDR1 MGHRA, CDR2 YSYEKL. CDR3 in amino acids: CASSQEVQGREAFF. In nucleotides, the CDR3 is TGCGCCAGCAGCCAAGAAGTCCAGGGCAGGGAAGCTTTCTTT.

The genes are TRBV29-1 and TRBJ2-1, with 13 bases aligning to TRBD2. The V and J ends lost 1 base and 1 base, in that order; junction bases with no gene match: 7. Germline V lookup: CDR1 SQVTM, CDR2 ANQGSEA. The CDR3 extends over 18 amino acids. Here the CDR3 reads CSVEGTSGSKSSYNEQFF. Written as DNA, the CDR3 is TGCAGCGTTGAAGGGACTAGCGGGAGTAAAAGTTCCTACAATGAGCAGTTCTTC.

There are a few counts of this clonotype. This sequence joins TRBV27 and TRBJ2-2, with D perhaps matching TRBD2 (6 bases). The length of the CDR3 is 15 residues. CDR1 and CDR2 (germline): MNHEY, SMNVEV (reference sequence). V shed 3 bases and J shed 0 bases, with 8 bases lying between them. This chain's CDR3 is CASSFSGANTGELFF. CDR3 DNA: TGTGCCAGCAGTTTCTCGGGGGCGAACACCGGGGAGCTGTTTTTT.

In this sample, this clonotype turned up a few times. The chain employs TRBV7-8 and TRBJ1-1; 9 nucleotides line up with TRBD1. Germline-derived CDR1 and CDR2 are SGHVS and FQNEAQ. This CDR3 contains 15 residues. The J segment lost 5 bases and the V segment lost 5 bases, leaving 9 bases of the junction unmatched. The CDR3 sequence: CASSRPGTGRTEAFF. In DNA, the CDR3 is TGTGCCAGCAGCCGCCCCGGGACAGGGAGGACTGAAGCTTTCTTT.

This clonotype was seen a few times. The rearrangement links TRBV7-9 to TRBJ2-3; a weak D match, TRBD2 (6 bases). Germline V CDR1 and CDR2: SEHNR, FQNEAQ (reference sequence). Trimming took 2 bases from V and 13 from J, leaving 13 bases between them. The CDR3 has 12 residues. CDR3 sequence reads: CASSLSPGLEYF. The CDR3 DNA reads as TGTGCCAGCAGCTTAAGCCCGGGACTGGAGTATTTT.

The chain is built from TRBV11-2 and TRBJ2-1; 7 bases are a match to TRBD2. The V gene end was trimmed by 5 bases and the J gene end by 2 bases; junction bases not matched to a gene: 9. This CDR3 spans 16 amino acids. Germline V CDR1 and CDR2: SGHAT, FQNNGV. CDR3 in amino acids: CASSPLSSGAYNEQFF. In DNA, the CDR3 is TGTGCCAGCAGCCCGCTTTCTAGCGGAGCCTACAATGAGCAGTTCTTC.

This clonotype was detected a few times. The chain is built from TRBV10-3 and TRBJ2-7, with D possibly matching TRBD1 (5 bases). The CDR3 has 14 residues. CDR1 ENHRY and CDR2 SYGVKD come from the germline V gene. The ends were cut back, 2 bases at V and 1 base at J, with 9 bases in the middle. Here the CDR3 DNA reads TGTGCCATCAGTGAGGACAGTAAGTCCTACGAGCAGTACTTC. Translating gives CAISEDSKSYEQYF.

This clonotype occurred a few times. In nucleotides, the CDR3 is TGTGCCAGCAGCTTAGAGGGACCAGCGAAATACAATGAGCAGTTCTTC. Amino acid sequence: CASSLEGPAKYNEQFF. The chain couples TRBV7-9 to TRBJ2-1, with D perhaps assigned TRBD1 or TRBD2 (5 bases each). CDR1 and CDR2 (germline): SEHNR, FQNEAQ (reference sequence). The CDR3 runs to 16 residues. Trimming left V 1 base short and J 4 bases short, with 14 bases between.

The chain has TRBV21-1 and TRBJ2-3; no check of the table's D call, TRBD2, against the DNA was made. TRBV21-1 is listed as a pseudogene. The CDR3 sequence is 17 residues long. The CDR3 protein is CASSKKKERARTDTQYF. The CDR3 region has the DNA TGTGCCAGCAGCAAAAAGAAGGAGCGGGCACGCACAGATACGCAGTATTTT.